Listed below are T cell receptor beta chains from one sample, sequenced in a study of human T cells and chemical hapten exposure. TCRdb re-called the RACE reads with MiXCR, one entry per CDR3 protein. The table records roughly 100,000 distinct CDR3 sequences, 30% to 35% of them present only once. Sequences were derived from whole blood, sampled in connection with sensitization to the hapten diphenylcyclopropenone (DPC). These receptors were obtained from a man in his forties with alopecia areata. Some clones in this sample may be carry-over from other donors' samples. CDR3s include the opening cysteine and the closing phenylalanine or tryptophan. The order of the fields is clone size, V gene, J gene, D gene, CDR3 DNA, CDR3 protein. A D gene is named only where the DNA matches it firmly. Clone size, where shown, is once, few, many, or a class for clones that have expanded.

few	TRBV15	TRBJ2-5	NA	TGTGCCACCAGCAGAGATCGTGGTTGGGGAGAGACCCAGTACTTC	CATSRDRGWGETQYF
NA	TRBV28	TRBJ1-1	NA	TGTGCCAGCCCCTCGATAAGGGGCCAAGGGACTGAAGCTTTCTTT	CASPSIRGQGTEAFF
NA	TRBV14	TRBJ2-3	TRBD2	TGTGCCAGCAGCAAGACTAGCGGGAGCGCAGATACGCAGTATTTT	CASSKTSGSADTQYF
few	TRBV7-2	TRBJ2-7	TRBD2	TGTGCCAGCAGCTTTTTGGGTCGCGGGAGAGTTGACGAGCAGTACTTC	CASSFLGRGRVDEQYF
once	TRBV5-1	TRBJ2-1	TRBD2	TGCGCCAGCAGCGGGGGGGGACTAGCGGGAACCAATGAGAAGTTCTTC	CASSGGGLAGTNEKFF
NA	TRBV6-2/TRBV6-3	TRBJ2-1	NA	TGTGCCAGCAGTTACGAAGCGGAAGCTGAGCAGTTCTTC	CASSYEAEAEQFF
few	TRBV27	TRBJ2-6	TRBD1	TGTGCCAGCAGCATAAGGTGGACAGGGGACTCTGGGGCCAACGTCCTGACTTTC	CASSIRWTGDSGANVLTF
NA	TRBV20-1	TRBJ1-6	NA	TGCAGTGCTAGAAGCGAAACCTATGCCTATGGTTCACCCCTCCACTTT	CSARSETYAYGSPLHF
NA	TRBV7-8	TRBJ2-6	NA	TGTGCCAGCACCCCGTTCAGATTTCCTGGGGCCAACGTCCTGACTTTC	CASTPFRFPGANVLTF
few	TRBV7-3	TRBJ1-1	TRBD1	TGTGCCAGCAGCTTAAACGGACAGGGGGCGGGCACTGAAGCTTTCTTT	CASSLNGQGAGTEAFF
few	TRBV12-3/TRBV12-4	TRBJ2-1	TRBD2	TGTGCCAGCAGTCCGACTAGCGGCCATGAGCAGTTCTTC	CASSPTSGHEQFF
NA	TRBV3-1	TRBJ1-2	NA	TGTGCCAGCAGCCAAGAGGGGAACTATGGCTACACCTTC	CASSQEGNYGYTF
few	TRBV5-6	TRBJ2-1	NA	TGTGCCAGCAGCCCATGGGTAGGATCGAGCTCCTACAATGAGCAGTTCTTC	CASSPWVGSSSYNEQFF
NA	TRBV20-1	TRBJ2-7	NA	TGCAGTGCTAGAGATGGGTCGGGGGCCGGGCCCAGGGCGAAGTACTTC	CSARDGSGAGPRAKYF
few	TRBV7-2	TRBJ2-7	TRBD1	TGTGCCAGCAGCCTACGCCCCGGGACAGGGGCCACCCGCTCCGAGCAGTACTTC	CASSLRPGTGATRSEQYF
few	TRBV24-1	TRBJ2-2	TRBD1	TGTGCCACCAGTGACCCCGGGACAGCCTTTAACACCGGGGAGCTGTTTTTT	CATSDPGTAFNTGELFF
few	TRBV5-1	TRBJ2-7	NA	TGCGCCAGCAGCCTCGCAGGGGACGAGCAGTCCTACTTC	CASSLAGDEQSYF
few	TRBV3-1	TRBJ1-1	TRBD1	TGTGCCAGCAGCGATGGACAGGGGCTCACTGAAGCTTTCTTT	CASSDGQGLTEAFF
NA	TRBV7-9	TRBJ2-3	NA	TGTGCCAGCAGCTTAGCGCGGACTAACCCCACAGATACGCAGTATTTT	CASSLARTNPTDTQYF
few	TRBV20-1	TRBJ2-5	NA	TGCAGTGCTAGACTCCCGGCGGGGAGACTAAACCACGACTGGGTGACCCAGTACTTC	CSARLPAGRLNHDWVTQYF
NA	TRBV14	TRBJ1-4	NA	TGTGCCAGCAGCCATTTATCCGGGAGTCTTAAGGAAAAACTGTTTTTT	CASSHLSGSLKEKLFF
NA	TRBV6-6	TRBJ1-5	NA	TGTGCCAGCAGTGAGGCTAGGAATCAGCCCCAGCATTTT	CASSEARNQPQHF
NA	TRBV7-8	TRBJ2-1	NA	TGTGCCAGCAGCTTGGGACAGGGACTAGCTTATGAGCAGTTCTTC	CASSLGQGLAYEQFF
once	TRBV27	TRBJ2-5	TRBD1	TGTGCCAGCGCTGTTATTTGGAACAGGGGGGAGACCCAGTACTTC	CASAVIWNRGETQYF
NA	TRBV7-9	TRBJ2-5	TRBD2	TGTGCCAGCAGCTTAGGTACCGGGACTAGCGGAGAGACCCAGTACTTC	CASSLGTGTSGETQYF
NA	TRBV2	TRBJ1-1	NA	TGTGCCAGCAGTGGCCAGAAAGCTTTCTTT	CASSGQKAFF
few	TRBV7-9	TRBJ2-1	TRBD2	TGTGCCAGCAGCATGCAAAGACTAGCGGGAGCCGGGCAGTTCTTC	CASSMQRLAGAGQFF
NA	TRBV6-2/TRBV6-3	TRBJ2-4	TRBD2	TGTGCCAGCACCCCCTGGACTAGCGGACAAAACATTCAGTACTTC	CASTPWTSGQNIQYF
NA	TRBV20-1	TRBJ2-5	TRBD2	TGCAGTGCTAGCGGCCTAGCGGGAAATAAACAAGAGACCCAGTACTTC	CSASGLAGNKQETQYF
NA	TRBV6-1	TRBJ1-5	NA	TGTGCCAGCAGTGCCCTGACTGGTGGGGGGGTGAACCAGCCCCAGCATTTT	CASSALTGGGVNQPQHF
NA	TRBV6-1	TRBJ2-5	NA	TGTGCCAGCGGTCAACAAGAGACCCAGTACTTC	CASGQQETQYF
few	TRBV6-6	TRBJ2-3	NA	TGTGCCAGCAGTTACGGGCAGGGCACAGATACGCAGTATTTT	CASSYGQGTDTQYF
few	TRBV12-3/TRBV12-4	TRBJ1-1	TRBD1	TGTGCCAGCAGTTTTTTCTCGGCGGGACAGGGTGAAGCTTTCTTT	CASSFFSAGQGEAFF
NA	TRBV6-1	TRBJ2-3	NA	TGTGCCAGCAGTGAAACAGGGAGCCTGTCAGATACGCAGTATTTT	CASSETGSLSDTQYF
NA	TRBV25-1	TRBJ2-1	TRBD2	TGTGCCAGCAGTGAATCTGGCGGGAGGGCCTCCTACAATGAGCAGTTCTTC	CASSESGGRASYNEQFF
NA	TRBV7-2	TRBJ1-5	NA	TGTGCCAGCAGAGAGAGTAACAGGGTTCAGCCCCAGCATTTT	CASRESNRVQPQHF
once	TRBV6-5	TRBJ1-1	NA	TGTGCCAGTTCCTCAGGCCAGGGACTGAACACTGAAGCTTTCTTT	CASSSGQGLNTEAFF
NA	TRBV3-1	TRBJ2-7	TRBD2	TGTGCCAGCAGCCCTAGCGGGCCCTCCTACGAGCAGTACTTC	CASSPSGPSYEQYF
NA	TRBV28	TRBJ2-7	TRBD2	TGTGCCAGCAGACCTAGCGGGAGCTGGGGCGAGCAGTACTTC	CASRPSGSWGEQYF
NA	TRBV7-9	TRBJ2-3	TRBD1	TGTGCCAGCAGCTGGGGACAGACACGGAGCACAGATACGCAGTATTTT	CASSWGQTRSTDTQYF
NA	TRBV5-1	TRBJ2-7	NA	TGCGCCAGCAGCGGAGGATGGACCTACGAGCAGTACTTC	CASSGGWTYEQYF
NA	TRBV20-1	TRBJ2-1	TRBD2	TGCAGTGCTAGAGCCAGCGGGAGCCGCAATGAGCAGTTCTTC	CSARASGSRNEQFF
few	TRBV6-5	TRBJ2-3	TRBD1	TGTGCCAGCAGTTACGCGCGGACAGGGGGCATCACAGATACGCAGTATTTT	CASSYARTGGITDTQYF
NA	TRBV7-8	TRBJ2-7	TRBD2	TGTGCCAGCAGCGGGGGGGTGACGGGGCCGCAGTACGAGCAGTACTTC	CASSGGVTGPQYEQYF
NA	TRBV7-2	TRBJ2-6	NA	TGTGCCAGCAGCTTAGGGGTTATGGTATCTGGGGCCAACGTCCTGACTTTC	CASSLGVMVSGANVLTF
NA	TRBV5-1	TRBJ2-3	TRBD2	TGCGCCAGCAGGCCAGGGACTAGCGGATTCACAGATACGCAGTATTTT	CASRPGTSGFTDTQYF